The text below deals with one TCR beta chain. Which antigen it targets is not known. No quality values exist for individual bases; no much larger clone is one base distant. Libraries were prepared through multiplex PCR. Sequencing relied on an Illumina HiSeq 4000. iRepertoire HTBI primers and Arm-PCR amplification of CDR3 regions were used to construct TCR beta libraries. PCR products were gel purified before sequencing. Processing in the source paper ran as follows. Across samples, about 64 TRBV and approximately 15 TRBJ segments were identified and used for gene usage analysis of CDR3 amino acid clonotypes. COPE and FqMerger were used to merge the filtered high-quality paired reads into contigs. BLAST was used to align contigs to IMGT TRBV, TRBD and TRBJ reference genes, and CDR3 was defined according to IMGT. Any clonotype with a frequency above 0.1% was classified as a highly expanded clone. Repertoire diversity was measured by Shannon entropy, and V-J evenness by the Gini coefficient. A clonotype found in more than one individual was treated as public. The public reads were reprocessed in TCRdb via fastp at Q25 and MiXCR, keeping in-frame beta chains. Records with the same CDR3 protein are collapsed into one entry carrying the most frequent genes and DNA. The V and J calls follow TCRdb's processing rather than the paper's. The sample table lists about 470,000 distinct CDR3 sequences, roughly 21% of them with a count of one. Of the sample, over 6% falls within the top ten clones.

In the paper's terms, the time point label means: persistent/refractory GD, antithyroid drugs over 5 years with positive TRAb. For both TCR sequencing and RNA sequencing, RNA was extracted from PBMCs using TRIzol. Graves' disease was diagnosed according to American Thyroid Association guidelines. The patients came from an endocrinology department in Xi'an, China. Each patient gave approximately 10 milliliters of peripheral blood, collected in an EDTA anticoagulant tube. Ficoll Paque Plus density gradient separation was used to isolate PBMCs, and no further T cell sorting was done. An Agilent 2100 Bioanalyzer and agarose gel were used to assess RNA quality, and a NanoDrop 2000 was used to measure RNA concentration. Taken from the germline V gene, the CDR1 and CDR2 loops are SGHTA and FQGNSA. Its CDR3 holds 15 amino acids, cysteine through phenylalanine. This entry keeps only the CDR3 DNA: 45 bases, framed from base 1. Between the V and J ends, shortened by 5 bases and 4 bases respectively, the junction contains 16 bases.

These data originate in a study of regulatory T cells in long-lasting Graves disease (dated by TCRdb to the early 2020s). Context from the whole study: Persistent Graves' disease was defined as antithyroid drug treatment for over 5 years with persistently positive TSH receptor autoantibodies. Persistent Graves' disease patients were compared with newly diagnosed Graves' disease patients by peripheral blood TCR sequencing and RNA sequencing. The study took place in China and was registered as a clinical trial. TCR sequencing covered some 13 persistent and 20 or so newly diagnosed Graves' disease patients, about 35 samples in total. Antithyroid drugs had been taken for 10 to 13 years on average by persistent Graves' disease patients in the clinical cohort. On the study overall, not on this receptor specifically: Persistent Graves' disease patients showed lower TCR Shannon entropy and fewer highly expanded clones than newly diagnosed patients, suggesting clonal expansion. The small sample size was acknowledged by the authors as a limitation that may reduce accuracy. A larger number of public clonotypes was shared among persistent patients (around 3,000) than among newly diagnosed patients (roughly 1,000). Preferential use of TRBV28, TRBJ1-2 and TRBJ2-5 was observed in persistent disease, whereas TRBV20-1 and TRBJ2-1 were favored in newly diagnosed disease. The study examined only peripheral blood because the primary lesion, thyroid tissue, could not be accessed. Sequencing and analysis were restricted to the TCR beta chain.

This chain joins TRBV7-2 to TRBJ2-3, with TRBD1 perhaps the D gene, on 5 matching bases. The receptor comes from a female donor with Graves disease. The specimen comprised peripheral blood mononuclear cells (PBMCs), sampled when the disease was refractory, from a patient treated with antithyroid drugs. The DNA sequence is TGTGCCAGCAGCCCGACAGATTGGTTTGCAGATACGCAGTATTTT. This is translated as CASSPTDWFADTQYF.